This note documents a single T cell receptor beta chain sequence. Antigen: not known. At one end, the junction sequence differs from germline, possibly due to a read error. The data were produced by immunoSEQ multiplex PCR, yet TCRdb's version contains in-frame clones alone and is incomplete. The repertoire consists of just under 250,000 clones, with roughly 90% occurring once and the leading ten covering about 10%. The data belong to a study of Ad26.COV2.S vaccination and SARS-CoV-2 variants. Study overall: Intramuscular Ad26.COV2.S at 5x10^10 or 1x10^11 viral particles.

General study findings and limits: The placebo group had lower spike-specific TCR breadth than the vaccine recipients did. Quantification of TCR breadth and depth may have yielded underestimates of total T cell responses.

CDR1 and CDR2 from the germline V gene are SSHAT and FNYEAQ (reference sequence). This CDR3 comprises 15 residues. The treatment here: some 20 received Ad26.COV2.S at low or high dose, single or two shots; several received placebo; per-sample allocation not given. On day 63 after the first injection, vaccine and placebo recipients gave samples. Expressing Wuhan-strain SARS-CoV-2 spike, an Ad26 vector served as the vaccine. The rearrangement uses TRBV7-7 and TRBJ2-3; no clear D gene. This sequence originates from a person between 18 and 65 years old who received the Ad26.COV2.S COVID-19 vaccine or a placebo. Source: peripheral blood, taken in a trial of Ad26.COV2.S vaccine versus placebo. CDR3 protein: CASSLGLGRTDTQYF. CDR3 coding DNA: TGTGCTAGCAGCTTAGGGCTGGGCCGCACAGATACGCAGTATTTT.